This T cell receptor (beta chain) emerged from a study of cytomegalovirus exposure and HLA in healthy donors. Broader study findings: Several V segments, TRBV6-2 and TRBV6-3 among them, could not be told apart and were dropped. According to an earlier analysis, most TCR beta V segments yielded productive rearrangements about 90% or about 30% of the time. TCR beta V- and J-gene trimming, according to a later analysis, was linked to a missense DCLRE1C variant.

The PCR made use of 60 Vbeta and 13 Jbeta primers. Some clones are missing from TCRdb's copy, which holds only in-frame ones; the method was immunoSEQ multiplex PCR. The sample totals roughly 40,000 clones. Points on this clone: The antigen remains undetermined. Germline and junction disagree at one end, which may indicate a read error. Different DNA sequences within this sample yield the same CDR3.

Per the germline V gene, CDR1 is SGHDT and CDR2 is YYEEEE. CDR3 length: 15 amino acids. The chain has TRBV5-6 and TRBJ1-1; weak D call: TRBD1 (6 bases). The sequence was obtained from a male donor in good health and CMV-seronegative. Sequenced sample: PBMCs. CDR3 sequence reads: CASSNTGHSNTEAFF. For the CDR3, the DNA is TGCGCCAGCAGCAACACGGGACACTCGAACACTGAAGCTTTCTTT.